The source of this T cell receptor beta chain is a study of T cells after yellow fever vaccination. Overall study findings and caveats: The bulk population could contribute abundant contaminating clonotypes to FACS-sorted repertoires.

Trimming took 5 bases from V and 6 from J, leaving 11 bases between them. From germline, CDR1 is SGHAT and CDR2 FQDESV (reference sequence). The CDR3 runs 12 residues. UMIs and a universal primer site were added when TCR cDNA was made by 5'RACE template switching. TCRdb re-called the 5' RACE reads through MiXCR, storing one row per CDR3 protein. The sample includes about 550,000 distinct CDR3 sequences, 19% of them seen just once. To note about this clonotype: Its specificity is not known.

The origin of this receptor is a man in his thirties or forties who received the YFV17D yellow fever vaccine. The specimen was PBMCs, collected 15 days after the yellow fever booster vaccination. V usage is TRBV11-1 and J usage is TRBJ2-7; D is unclear. CDR3 DNA: TGTGCCAGCAGCCCTAGTGTCGGCGAGCAGTACTTC. The encoded protein is CASSPSVGEQYF.